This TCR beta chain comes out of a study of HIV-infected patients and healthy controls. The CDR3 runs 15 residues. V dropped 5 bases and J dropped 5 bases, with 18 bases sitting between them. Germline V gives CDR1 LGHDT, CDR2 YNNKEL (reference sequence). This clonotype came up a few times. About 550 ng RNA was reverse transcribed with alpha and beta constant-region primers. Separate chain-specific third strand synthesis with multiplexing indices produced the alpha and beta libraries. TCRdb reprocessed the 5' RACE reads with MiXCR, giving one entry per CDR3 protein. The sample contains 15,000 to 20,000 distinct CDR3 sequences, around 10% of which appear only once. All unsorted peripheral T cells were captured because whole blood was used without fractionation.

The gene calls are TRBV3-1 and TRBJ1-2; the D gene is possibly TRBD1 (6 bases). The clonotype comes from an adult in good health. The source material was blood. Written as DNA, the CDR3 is TGTGCCAGCAGCGGGGGCGGGGGCGGAGGATATGGCTACACCTTC. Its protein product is CASSGGGGGGYGYTF.